A single sample is the source of the 23 T cell receptor beta chains below, sequenced in a study of identical twins. One entry per CDR3 protein, called by TCRdb with MiXCR from the 5' RACE reads. The sample lists fewer than 650,000 distinct CDR3 sequences; approximately 9.6% were seen once. This same sample was also part of a study on yellow fever vaccine responses in identical twins.

Sequenced sample: PBMCs. These receptors came from a woman aged 18-29 years in good health.

J is TRBJ2-7 and V is TRBV7-9, with a tentative D call TRBD2 (6 bases). The germline gives CDR1 SEHNR, CDR2 FQNEAQ (reference sequence). CDR3 length: 14 residues. V lost 5 bases and J lost 2, with 13 bases in between. CDR3 protein: CASSAQGGAYEQYF. CDR3 sequence (DNA): TGTGCCAGCAGCGCCCAGGGAGGAGCCTACGAGCAGTACTTC.

This clonotype was picked up many times. V and J are TRBV25-1 and TRBJ1-1, with D possibly TRBD1 on 5 matching bases. V gave up 3 bases and J gave up 0 bases, with 11 bases separating them. Germline V gene lookup returns CDR1 MGHDK and CDR2 SYGVNS. The CDR3 is made up of 15 amino acids. CDR3 sequence: CASSDGTEMNTEAFF. As DNA, the CDR3 is TGTGCCAGCAGTGACGGGACCGAAATGAACACTGAAGCTTTCTTT.

This clonotype was counted between two and nine times. V is TRBV21-1 and J is TRBJ2-3; the table's D call of TRBD1 was not tested on the DNA. TRBV21-1 represents a pseudogene. The CDR3 totals 13 residues. Written as DNA, the CDR3 is TGTGCCAGCAGCAAAGTGGGGGGGAATACGCAGTATTTT. It codes for CASSKVGGNTQYF.

The chain recombines TRBV10-3 with TRBJ2-2, with D tentatively TRBD1 (6 bases). Germline V gene sequence: CDR1 ENHRY, CDR2 SYGVKD. CDR3 length: 16 residues. V lost 3 bases and J 2 bases, leaving 13 bases between the germline ends. This chain's CDR3 is CAISDVQGHNTGELFF. The DNA for the CDR3 is TGTGCCATCAGTGATGTTCAGGGACATAACACCGGGGAGCTGTTTTTT.

This clonotype was counted at least ten times. This chain connects TRBV9 to TRBJ2-1, with 9 bases lining up with TRBD2. CDR1 is SGDLS and CDR2 is YYNGEE in the germline V gene. The CDR3 runs to 16 residues. With 3 bases clipped from V and 9 bases from J, the junction kept 13 bases outside the gene matches. The CDR3 DNA sequence: TGTGCCAGCAGCGCCCGGCGGGAGGGGGTCTTTGGTGAGCAGTTCTTC. This codes for CASSARREGVFGEQFF.

CDR3 DNA sequence: TGTGCCAGCAGCTTATATCAGGGGGCGAGGGAGCAGTACTTC. Translated: CASSLYQGAREQYF. This sequence joins TRBV7-6 and TRBJ2-7, with TRBD1 matching 8 bases. V lost 2 bases to trimming and J lost 7 bases; unmatched junction nucleotides: 7. The CDR3 length is 14 residues. Germline V gene lookup returns CDR1 SGHVS and CDR2 FNYEAQ. The entire variable domain, with the rest obtained from reference TRBV7-6 and TRBJ2-7, is as follows: GAGVSQSPRYKVTKRGQDVALRCDPISGHVSLYWYRQALGQGPEFLTYFNYEAQQDKSGLPNDRFSAERPEGSISTLTIQRTEQRDSAMYRCASSLYQGAREQYFGPGTRLTVT.

The genes are TRBV18 and TRBJ2-7; D perhaps matches TRBD1 (6 bases). The V and J ends lost 3 bases and 7 bases respectively, with 16 bases between them. The CDR3 runs 14 residues. The germline V gene has CDR1 KGHSH and CDR2 LQKENI. The CDR3 is CASSPGALTREQYF. The CDR3 coding sequence is TGTGCCAGCTCACCGGGGGCGCTAACGCGGGAGCAGTACTTC.

This clonotype was picked up many times. This chain uses TRBV20-1 with TRBJ2-7, with TRBD2 identical over 11 bases. The CDR3 is 14 amino acids. CDR1 is DFQATT, CDR2 SNEGSKA, per germline (reference sequence). V was pared by 3 bases and J by 1 base, with 2 bases of the junction left unmatched. CDR3 amino acids: CSARLAGGSYEQYF. The CDR3 nucleotides read TGCAGTGCTAGGCTAGCGGGGGGATCCTACGAGCAGTACTTC.

The V and J genes are TRBV19 and TRBJ2-7; perhaps TRBD1 as D (5 bases). Trimming pared 3 bases from V and 3 bases from J, leaving 9 bases between. Germline V gives CDR1 LNHDA, CDR2 SQIVND (reference sequence). CDR3 length: 13 residues. CDR3 protein: CASSMQGFYEQYF. Here the CDR3 DNA reads TGTGCCAGTAGTATGCAGGGATTCTACGAGCAGTACTTC.

The sample holds a few counts of this clonotype. This chain links TRBV5-1 with TRBJ2-1; 11 bases agree with TRBD2. The trim removed 3 bases at V and 5 bases at J, leaving 4 bases unmatched. Germline V CDR1 and CDR2: SGHRS, YFSETQ. This CDR3 region has 15 residues. The CDR3, as DNA: TGCGCCAGCAGCTGGGGACTAGCGGTTCACAATGAGCAGTTCTTC. Protein product: CASSWGLAVHNEQFF.

This clonotype showed up just a few times. This chain connects TRBV19 to TRBJ1-5, with D unclear. The CDR3 is made up of 18 amino acids. Germline V CDR1 and CDR2: LNHDA, SQIVND (reference sequence). The germline V and J ends were trimmed by 4 bases and 3 bases, with 22 bases remaining between them. In DNA, the CDR3 is TGTGCCAGTAGTAATGTTCGAACACCCCGTCTGGACAATCAGCCCCAGCATTTT. It yields the protein CASSNVRTPRLDNQPQHF.

This clonotype was seen just once. The gene calls are TRBV20-1 and TRBJ2-1; D might be TRBD2 (5 bases). V lost 3 bases and J lost 9, with 12 bases in between. Germline CDR1 and CDR2: DFQATT and SNEGSKA (reference sequence). The CDR3 is 12 residues long. In DNA, the CDR3 is TGCAGTGCTAGGGTGGGAGCCAGTGAGCAGTTCTTC. This encodes CSARVGASEQFF.

The table lists this clonotype with many counts. The V and J genes are TRBV4-3 and TRBJ2-1; D possibly corresponds to TRBD2 (5 bases). The CDR3 runs to 15 residues. V lost 2 bases, J lost 0 bases, and 8 bases lay in between. Germline V gives CDR1 LGHNA, CDR2 YSLEER. The chain's CDR3 is CASSQTGYSYNEQFF. As DNA, the CDR3 is TGCGCCAGCAGCCAAACGGGGTACTCCTACAATGAGCAGTTCTTC.

As DNA, the CDR3 is TGTGCCACCGGACAGGGGAATTCACCCCTCCACTTT. Protein sequence: CATGQGNSPLHF. The chain combines TRBV10-3 with TRBJ1-6; 9 bases align to TRBD1. The length of the CDR3 is 12 residues. Trimming at V came to 10 bases and at J to 7 bases, leaving 2 bases not matched to a gene. Per germline, CDR1 ENHRY and CDR2 SYGVKD.

This clonotype was seen a handful of times. The chain employs TRBV20-1 and TRBJ2-5; 12 bases agree with TRBD2. Germline V gene data show CDR1 as DFQATT and CDR2 as SNEGSKA (reference sequence). V lost 3 bases, J lost 2 bases, and 4 bases stayed unmatched. The CDR3 is 15 amino acids. The CDR3 is CSASTSGGPQETQYF. The CDR3 nucleotides read TGCAGTGCTAGTACTAGCGGGGGGCCACAAGAGACCCAGTACTTC.

This clonotype was counted only a few times. The chain uses TRBV18 and TRBJ1-1; TRBD1 is a possible D gene (5 bases). This CDR3 has 12 amino acids. Between the trimmed V and J ends, which lost 8 bases and 7 bases, there was a span of 14 bases. From germline, CDR1 is KGHSH and CDR2 LQKENI. In DNA form, the CDR3 reads TGTGCCAGCGCCCCGACCGACAGTGAAGCTTTCTTT. It is translated as CASAPTDSEAFF.

Ten or more counts support this clonotype. The V call is TRBV20-1, the J call TRBJ2-4, with 7 bases fitting TRBD1. Trimming at V came to 6 bases and at J to 0 bases, leaving 14 bases not matched to a gene. The CDR3 is made up of 17 amino acids. Per the germline V gene, CDR1 is DFQATT and CDR2 is SNEGSKA (reference sequence). The CDR3 here is CSAPQGKLNLAKNIQYF. The CDR3 DNA follows: TGCAGTGCCCCACAGGGGAAGCTGAACCTAGCCAAAAACATTCAGTACTTC.

Many counts were recorded for this clonotype. The chain has TRBV7-8 and TRBJ2-7; a weak D match, TRBD2 (6 bases). V gave up 5 bases and J gave up 4 bases, with 21 bases separating them. This CDR3 comprises 16 residues. Germline V gene lookup returns CDR1 SGHVS and CDR2 FQNEAQ. CDR3 sequence reads: CASSNTEGTPPYEQYF. The CDR3 DNA sequence: TGTGCCAGCAGCAACACGGAGGGGACCCCACCTTACGAGCAGTACTTC. The full variable domain, completed using reference TRBV7-8 and TRBJ2-7, is GAGVSQSPRYKVAKRGQDVALRCDPISGHVSLFWYQQALGQGPEFLTYFQNEAQLDKSGLPSDRFFAERPEGSVSTLKIQRTQQEDSAVYLCASSNTEGTPPYEQYFGPGTRLTVT.

Ten or more counts support this clonotype. The CDR3: CSASSGGNEKLFF. The CDR3 DNA is TGCAGTGCTAGTTCGGGGGGTAATGAAAAACTGTTTTTT. The rearrangement joins TRBV20-1 to TRBJ1-4; a possible D gene is TRBD1 (5 bases). V lost 3 bases, J lost 4 bases, and 9 bases lay in between. Germline CDR1 reads DFQATT; CDR2 reads SNEGSKA (reference sequence). The CDR3 runs 13 residues.

This chain uses TRBV7-2 with TRBJ2-1; a possible D gene is TRBD2 (6 bases). Germline CDR1 is SGHTA and CDR2 is FQGNSA. Trimming left V 5 bases short and J 7 bases short, with 24 bases between. The CDR3 loop spans 17 amino acids. DNA of the CDR3: TGTGCCAGCAGCCCAACGCCGCGGGATTCCATTTTGAATGAGCAGTTCTTC. Protein product: CASSPTPRDSILNEQFF.

This clonotype showed up just a few times. This chain joins TRBV11-2 and TRBJ2-1; a weak D match, TRBD2 (5 bases). There are 16 residues in the CDR3. V shed 1 base and J shed 9 bases, with 19 bases lying between them. Germline values: CDR1 SGHAT, CDR2 FQNNGV. CDR3 DNA sequence: TGTGCCAGCAGCTTAGGAGGGTTAGGGTACCGCATTGAGCAGTTCTTC. As protein: CASSLGGLGYRIEQFF.

The DNA of the CDR3 is TGTGCCAGCAGCTTAGCGCCGGGAGTGGCCGGGGAGCTGTTTTTT. Translated: CASSLAPGVAGELFF. The rearrangement links TRBV7-2 to TRBJ2-2; D is possibly TRBD2 (6 bases). The CDR3 has 15 residues. Trimming left V 0 bases short and J 6 bases short, with 11 bases between. CDR1 and CDR2 from the germline V gene are SGHTA and FQGNSA. The variable domain in full, with the rest retrieved from reference TRBV7-2 and TRBJ2-2, is GAGVSQSPSNKVTEKGKDVELRCDPISGHTALYWYRQSLGQGLEFLIYFQGNSAPDKSGLPSDRFSAERTGGSVSTLTIQRTQQEDSAVYLCASSLAPGVAGELFFGEGSRLTVL.

This clonotype was seen more than once but under ten times. This chain links TRBV2 with TRBJ2-5; maybe TRBD2 (5 bases). There are 14 residues in the CDR3. V gave up 6 bases and J gave up 3 bases, with 14 bases separating them. CDR1 is SNHLY and CDR2 is FYNNEI in the germline V gene. The CDR3 DNA reads TGTGCCAGCAGCCTTGCAATGAGGGAAGAGACCCAGTACTTC. Encoded protein: CASSLAMREETQYF.